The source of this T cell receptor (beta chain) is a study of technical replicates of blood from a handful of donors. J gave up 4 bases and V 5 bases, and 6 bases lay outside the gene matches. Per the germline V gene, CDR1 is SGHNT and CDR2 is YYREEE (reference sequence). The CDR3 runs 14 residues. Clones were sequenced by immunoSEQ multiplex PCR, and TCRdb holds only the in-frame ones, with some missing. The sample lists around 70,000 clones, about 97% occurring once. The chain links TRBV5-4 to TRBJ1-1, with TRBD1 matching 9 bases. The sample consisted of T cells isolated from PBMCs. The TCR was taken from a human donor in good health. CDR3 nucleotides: TGTGCCAGCAGGAATGGACAGGGGCTCACTGAAGCTTTCTTT. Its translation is CASRNGQGLTEAFF.